Given below is one TCR beta chain in context. This record belongs to a study of blood T cell repertoires in COVID-19. Across the whole study: The United States, Italy and Spain supplied acute and convalescent COVID-19 samples.

In the original processing: Amplification from reference gene primers served as the basis for estimated nucleated cell counts. Method: immunoSEQ multiplex PCR; TCRdb's copy keeps in-frame clones and lacks some. The V and J calls and clone size come from that table; D and trimming were worked out from the DNA. The profile covers more than 300,000 clones, with 88% appearing a single time and about 1.1% taken by the ten largest. The CDR3 totals 16 residues. The germline CDR1 and CDR2 sequences are MNHNS and SASEGT. Trimming removed 3 bases from V and 8 bases from J; junction bases left unmatched: 10. Source material: PBMCs or T cells enriched from blood (not recorded which). The rearrangement links TRBV6-1 to TRBJ1-6; 7 nucleotides line up with TRBD1. The receptor was isolated from a woman aged 18-29 years who had recovered from COVID-19. This CDR3 is CASSDPTGKTDSPLHF. The CDR3 DNA sequence: TGTGCCAGCAGTGACCCGACAGGGAAGACGGATTCACCCCTCCACTTT.